The 23 T cell receptor beta chains below all came from one sample that was sequenced in a study of tumor-infiltrating lymphocytes in localized non-small cell lung cancer. Repertoires were generated with immunoSEQ multiplex PCR, while TCRdb's copy carries only in-frame clones and drops some. The data contain some 22,000 clones, nearly 70% of them seen just once; the ten biggest clones take up roughly 15%. The sequenced sample consisted of lung tumor tissue. The receptors derive from a human donor with non-small cell lung cancer.

The chain recombines TRBV13 with TRBJ2-1; D is possibly TRBD2 (6 bases). Germline assignment: CDR1 PRHDT and CDR2 FYEKMQ (reference sequence). This CDR3 is built from 18 residues. Trimming took 4 bases from V and 0 from J, leaving 19 bases between them. This chain's CDR3 is CASSSGTGAGGSYNEQFF. CDR3 in DNA: TGTGCCAGCAGCTCCGGGACTGGGGCCGGGGGCTCCTACAATGAGCAGTTCTTC.

The chain employs TRBV7-3 and TRBJ1-5, with D perhaps matching TRBD1 (5 bases). The CDR3 loop spans 14 amino acids. The V end was cut by 2 bases, the J end by 6 bases, with 11 bases between. CDR1 and CDR2 (germline): SGHTA, FQGTGA. CDR3 nucleotide sequence: TGTGCCAGCAGCTTAGGAGGGGATTTTCAGCCCCAGCATTTT. Translating gives CASSLGGDFQPQHF.

This clone was detected once. This chain joins TRBV6-1 and TRBJ1-3; D remains ambiguous. CDR1 and CDR2 (germline): MNHNS, SASEGT. This CDR3 region has 14 residues. The V end lost 8 bases, the J end lost 3 bases, and 14 bases lay between the germline ends. The CDR3 DNA reads as TGTGCCAGCGGGCCCGCGATAGGTGGAAACACCATATATTTT. It encodes CASGPAIGGNTIYF.

This chain connects TRBV6-6 to TRBJ1-1; 7 nucleotides align to TRBD1. With V trimmed by 4 bases and J by 11 bases, 4 bases remained unmatched. This CDR3 region has 11 residues. The germline CDR1 and CDR2 sequences are MNHNY and SVGAGI (reference sequence). In nucleotides, the CDR3 is TGTGCCAGCAGTTTAAGGGGGCTCGCTTTCTTT. Encoded protein: CASSLRGLAFF.

The DNA for the CDR3 is TGTGCCAGTAGTAGGGGTCCAGGGGGCGTCTATGGCTACACCTTC. This codes for CASSRGPGGVYGYTF. The V and J genes are TRBV19 and TRBJ1-2, with 8 bases fitting TRBD1. Germline CDR1 is LNHDA and CDR2 is SQIVND (reference sequence). V was pared by 4 bases and J by 4 bases, with 8 bases of the junction left unmatched. This CDR3 region has 15 residues. The variable domain in full, completed from reference TRBV19 and TRBJ1-2, reads DGGITQSPKYLFRKEGQNVTLSCEQNLNHDAMYWYRQDPGQGLRLIYYSQIVNDFQKGDIAEGYSVSREKKESFPLTVTSAQKNPTAFYLCASSRGPGGVYGYTFGSGTRLTVV.

The chain recombines TRBV12-5 with TRBJ1-1; D gene ambiguous. Deletions cut 5 bases from V and 5 bases from J, with 12 bases between. CDR3 length equals 13 residues. Germline V gene sequence: CDR1 LGHNT, CDR2 FRNRAP. CDR3 in amino acids: CASGPEPGTEAFF. CDR3 DNA sequence: TGTGCTAGTGGTCCTGAGCCGGGGACTGAAGCTTTCTTT.

The V call is TRBV6-5, the J call TRBJ2-7; the match to TRBD2 covers 8 bases. With 7 bases clipped from V and 6 bases from J, the junction kept 14 bases outside the gene matches. This CDR3 spans 15 amino acids. Germline assignment: CDR1 MNHEY and CDR2 SVGAGI. The CDR3 DNA follows: TGTGCCAGCACCCCGCGGGGGGCGGGAGTTAGCGAGCAGTACTTC. This translates into CASTPRGAGVSEQYF.

There are a few counts of this clone. This chain uses TRBV5-1 with TRBJ2-5; D ambiguous. The CDR3 sequence is 11 residues long. Trimming took 6 bases from V and 3 from J, leaving 6 bases between them. The germline V gene has CDR1 SGHRS and CDR2 YFSETQ. CDR3 DNA: TGCGCCAGCACGGATAAAGAGACCCAGTACTTC. This encodes CASTDKETQYF.

J is TRBJ2-3 and V is TRBV19, with D perhaps matching TRBD1 (6 bases). V was pared by 5 bases and J by 0 bases, with 18 bases between. The CDR3 runs 17 residues. Germline V gene lookup returns CDR1 LNHDA and CDR2 SQIVND (reference sequence). The CDR3 DNA is TGTGCCAGTAGTTTGGGGGCCGGACAACTTAGCACAGATACGCAGTATTTT. Protein: CASSLGAGQLSTDTQYF.

CDR3 loop: CASSAGQAGYQPQHF. As DNA, the CDR3 is TGTGCCAGCAGTGCGGGCCAGGCCGGCTATCAGCCCCAGCATTTT. This chain connects TRBV6-1 to TRBJ1-5; no reliable D call. The CDR3 length is 15 residues. Trimming removed 4 bases at V and 5 bases at J, with 15 bases between. Per germline, CDR1 MNHNS and CDR2 SASEGT.

This clone was found once. V is TRBV7-9 and J is TRBJ1-2, with D possibly being TRBD1 (5 bases). Germline assignment: CDR1 SEHNR and CDR2 FQNEAQ (reference sequence). Trimming stripped 5 bases from V and 4 bases from J, with 11 bases between. The CDR3 runs 13 residues. The CDR3 DNA sequence: TGTGCCAGCAGCGCCACAGGTTCCTATGGCTACACCTTC. This encodes CASSATGSYGYTF.

V gene TRBV2 combines with J gene TRBJ2-1; D is undetermined. The V and J ends lost 1 base and 8 bases respectively, with 6 bases between them. CDR3 length: 12 residues. Per germline, CDR1 SNHLY and CDR2 FYNNEI. The CDR3 here is CASSEESDEQFF. In nucleotides, the CDR3 is TGTGCCAGCAGTGAAGAGTCCGATGAGCAGTTCTTC.

The V call is TRBV7-6, the J call TRBJ2-7; D possibly corresponds to TRBD2 (5 bases). CDR3 length: 14 residues. From germline, CDR1 is SGHVS and CDR2 FNYEAQ. Trimming left V 0 bases short and J 6 bases short, with 12 bases between. The CDR3 spells CASSLAVGVGEQYF. Written as DNA, the CDR3 is TGTGCCAGCAGCTTAGCGGTGGGAGTGGGCGAGCAGTACTTC.

This clone has just a few counts. The gene calls are TRBV2 and TRBJ2-7; tentatively, D is TRBD2 (5 bases). Per the germline V gene, CDR1 is SNHLY and CDR2 is FYNNEI. The CDR3 runs 11 residues. V shed 1 base and J shed 12 bases, with 10 bases lying between them. The CDR3 DNA is TGTGCCAGCAGTGAAGATGACGGGATGTACTTC. Translated, it gives CASSEDDGMYF.

The V call is TRBV18, the J call TRBJ2-2, with TRBD2 identical over 10 bases. From germline, CDR1 is KGHSH and CDR2 LQKENI. The length of the CDR3 is 17 residues. The V gene end was trimmed by 3 bases and the J gene end by 2 bases; junction bases not matched to a gene: 6. Here the CDR3 DNA reads TGTGCCAGCTCACCTCGGACTAGCGGCTTAAACACCGGGGAGCTGTTTTTT. This gives the protein CASSPRTSGLNTGELFF.

The chain joins TRBV10-3 to TRBJ1-2, with unresolved D. The CDR3 spans 15 residues. Trimming left V 4 bases short and J 4 bases short, with 16 bases between. Germline V lookup: CDR1 ENHRY, CDR2 SYGVKD. CDR3: CAISAGSFYVYGYTF. CDR3 DNA: TGTGCCATCAGTGCGGGGAGTTTCTATGTCTATGGCTACACCTTC.

The chain combines TRBV6-6 with TRBJ1-4; weak D call: TRBD1 (5 bases). V lost 7 bases, J lost 2 bases, and 11 bases lay in between. Germline CDR1 is MNHNY and CDR2 is SVGAGI (reference sequence). CDR3 length equals 14 residues. The CDR3 reads CASNQGRTNEKLFF. CDR3 DNA: TGTGCCAGCAACCAGGGCCGGACTAATGAAAAACTGTTTTTT.

The V and J genes are TRBV19 and TRBJ2-2; D is unresolved. The CDR3 spans 15 residues. The ends were cut back, 5 bases at V and 5 bases at J, with 15 bases in the middle. Germline CDR1 LNHDA, CDR2 SQIVND (reference sequence). The CDR3 region has the DNA TGTGCCAGTAGTCCAGGACGACACCTTACCGGGGAGCTGTTTTTT. This gives the protein CASSPGRHLTGELFF.

This chain uses TRBV2 with TRBJ2-1, with D hard to call. V was clipped by 2 bases and J by 9 bases, with 11 bases between them. The V gene's germline CDR1 is SNHLY and CDR2 FYNNEI. The CDR3 loop spans 13 amino acids. The CDR3 nucleotides are TGTGCCAGCAGTGAACGCTTTGGTGGTGAGCAGTTCTTC. Translation: CASSERFGGEQFF. The full variable domain, its missing parts supplied by reference TRBV2 and TRBJ2-1, is EPEVTQTPSHQVTQMGQEVILRCVPISNHLYFYWYRQILGQKVEFLVSFYNNEISEKSEIFDDQFSVERPDGSNFTLKIRSTKLEDSAMYFCASSERFGGEQFFGPGTRLTVL.

The V gene is TRBV10-1, the J gene TRBJ2-7; TRBD1 matches at 7 bases. Germline CDR1 WNHNN, CDR2 SYGVQD (reference sequence). Trimming cost V 7 bases and J 5 bases; bases outside gene matches: 11. The CDR3 is made up of 14 amino acids. CDR3 sequence reads: CASIAGGSHDEQYF. The CDR3 coding sequence is TGCGCCAGCATCGCAGGGGGAAGTCATGACGAGCAGTACTTC.

The V call is TRBV5-6, the J call TRBJ1-2, with TRBD1 identical over 11 bases. Unmatched junction bases numbered 3, after V lost 4 bases and J lost 10 bases. The germline gives CDR1 SGHDT, CDR2 YYEEEE. The CDR3 spans 12 residues. Here the CDR3 DNA reads TGTGCCAGCAGCCCGGACAGGGGGCCCTACACCTTC. Residues: CASSPDRGPYTF. The whole variable domain, remainder taken from reference TRBV5-6 and TRBJ1-2, is DAGVTQSPTHLIKTRGQQVTLRCSPKSGHDTVSWYQQALGQGPQFIFQYYEEEERQRGNFPDRFSGHQFPNYSSELNVNALLLGDSALYLCASSPDRGPYTFGSGTRLTVV.

This chain joins TRBV5-4 and TRBJ2-5; D unresolved. In germline, CDR1 is SGHNT, CDR2 YYREEE (reference sequence). The V end lost 4 bases, the J end lost 4 bases, and 8 bases lay between the germline ends. This CDR3 region has 12 residues. The CDR3 region is CASSRSGETQYF. The CDR3 region has the DNA TGTGCCAGCAGCCGTAGTGGAGAGACCCAGTACTTC.

The genes are TRBV29-1 and TRBJ1-2; D not certain. The CDR3 sequence is 11 residues long. Germline V CDR1 and CDR2: SQVTM, ANQGSEA. Trimming took 1 base from V and 8 from J, leaving 8 bases between them. In DNA, the CDR3 is TGCAGCGTTGAAGGGTGGTTCGGCTACACCTTC. It yields the protein CSVEGWFGYTF.